The clone carrying this T cell receptor beta chain appeared once. This sample is part of a study of blood T cell repertoires in COVID-19. The wider study: The origin of the acute and convalescent COVID-19 samples was the United States, Italy and Spain. From T cells, B-cell-depleted T cells, or PBMCs came the material, which was cDNA or gDNA.

CDR1 is SGHVS and CDR2 is FNYEAQ in the germline V gene. CDR3 length: 15 amino acids. The V end was cut by 1 base, the J end by 4 bases, with 11 bases between. Original processing notes: Reference gene primers were amplified, and this amplification served to estimate nucleated cell counts. Method: immunoSEQ multiplex PCR; TCRdb's copy keeps in-frame clones and lacks some. For V, J and clone size, that table is used; D and trimming come from the DNA. The sample lists 200,000 to 250,000 clones; 80% were seen once. The source is a human donor in a cohort sampled during active COVID-19. The sample was peripheral blood. The chain couples TRBV7-6 to TRBJ2-1; D is possibly TRBD2 (6 bases). This chain's CDR3 is CASSLDGGEYNEQFF. DNA for the CDR3: TGTGCCAGCAGCTTAGACGGGGGAGAATACAATGAGCAGTTCTTC.